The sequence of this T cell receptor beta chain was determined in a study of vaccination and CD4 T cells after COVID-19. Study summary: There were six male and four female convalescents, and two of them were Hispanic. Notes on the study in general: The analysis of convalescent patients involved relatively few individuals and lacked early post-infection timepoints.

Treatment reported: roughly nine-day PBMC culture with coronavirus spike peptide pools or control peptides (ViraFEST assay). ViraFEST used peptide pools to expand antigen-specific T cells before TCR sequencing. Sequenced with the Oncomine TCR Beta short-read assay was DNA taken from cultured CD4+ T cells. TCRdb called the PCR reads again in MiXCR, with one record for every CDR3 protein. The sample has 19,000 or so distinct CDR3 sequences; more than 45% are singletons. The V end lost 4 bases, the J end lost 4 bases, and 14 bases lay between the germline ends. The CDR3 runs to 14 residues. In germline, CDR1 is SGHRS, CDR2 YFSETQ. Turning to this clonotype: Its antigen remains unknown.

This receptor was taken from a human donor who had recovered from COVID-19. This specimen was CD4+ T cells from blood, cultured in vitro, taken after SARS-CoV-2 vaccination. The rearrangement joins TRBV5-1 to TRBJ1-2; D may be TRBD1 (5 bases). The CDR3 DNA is TGCGCCAGCAGCCTCGGGGACGGCCCCTATGGCTACACCTTC. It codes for CASSLGDGPYGYTF.